This T cell receptor (beta chain) was captured in a study of cytomegalovirus exposure and HLA in healthy donors. V was clipped by 8 bases and J by 4 bases; unmatched bases: 8. The CDR3 consists of 14 residues. From germline, CDR1 is SNHLY and CDR2 FYNNEI. The PCR made use of 60 Vbeta and 13 Jbeta primers. The table came from immunoSEQ multiplex PCR; TCRdb's copy has only in-frame clones and leaves some out. The table has roughly 110,000 clones, roughly 74% seen once. The origin of this receptor is a man aged 35 to 55 in good health and CMV-seronegative. Material: PBMCs. V gene TRBV2 combines with J gene TRBJ1-1, with 9 nucleotides matching TRBD1. As DNA, the CDR3 is TGTGCCAGCCGCCGGGACAGGGCGAGCACTGAAGCTTTCTTT. It encodes CASRRDRASTEAFF.